This entry lists 7 T cell receptor beta chains sequenced from one sample in a study of shared clonotypes between healthy human individuals. Method: immunoSEQ multiplex PCR; TCRdb's copy keeps in-frame clones and lacks some. The sample yields some 2.1 million clones, 85% to 95% seen once. Sequencing was carried out using naive CD4+ T cells sorted from blood. As for subset: CD45RA+ positively selected. The receptors derive from a man between 18 and 35 years old in good health.

The V and J genes are TRBV6-5 and TRBJ1-4; D is unclear. Per the germline V gene, CDR1 is MNHEY and CDR2 is SVGAGI. This CDR3 region has 14 residues. V gave up 6 bases and J gave up 5 bases, with 13 bases separating them. CDR3 in amino acids: CASSESRRNEKLFF. The CDR3 DNA follows: TGTGCCAGCAGCGAGTCACGAAGAAATGAAAAACTGTTTTTT.

The table lists this clone with a count of one. The rearrangement links TRBV18 to TRBJ2-7; 10 bases are shared with TRBD1. Germline lookup yields CDR1 KGHSH and CDR2 LQKENI. V trimming: 4 bases; J trimming: 4 bases; junction bases outside the gene matches: 10. CDR3 length: 16 amino acids. The CDR3 DNA follows: TGTGCCAGCTCACTTGGGACAGGGGTTCCTTTATACGAGCAGTACTTC. Encoded protein: CASSLGTGVPLYEQYF.

The chain employs TRBV30 and TRBJ2-7, with TRBD1 matching 8 bases. In germline, CDR1 is GTSNPN, CDR2 SVGIG (reference sequence). The CDR3 has 14 residues. J was trimmed by 2 bases and V by 1 base; bases with no gene match: 4. The CDR3 region is CAWSGTGFTYEQYF. CDR3 DNA sequence: TGTGCCTGGAGTGGGACAGGGTTCACCTACGAGCAGTACTTC.

This chain links TRBV4-1 with TRBJ2-2; 7 positions agree with TRBD1. V dropped 3 bases and J dropped 5; count of bases not matched to a gene: 6. Germline lookup yields CDR1 MGHRA and CDR2 YSYEKL. The CDR3 has 15 amino acids. CDR3 in amino acids: CASSHSRDRTGELFF. CDR3 DNA sequence: TGCGCCAGCAGCCACTCCCGGGACAGAACCGGGGAGCTGTTTTTT.

The V gene is TRBV6-1, the J gene TRBJ2-4, with 9 bases identical to TRBD1. Germline-derived CDR1 and CDR2 are MNHNS and SASEGT. CDR3 length: 11 amino acids. V lost 6 bases and J lost 15; bases outside the gene matches: 6. The CDR3 sequence: CASREGQGGYF. CDR3 DNA: TGTGCCAGCAGAGAGGGACAGGGAGGGTACTTC.

The gene calls are TRBV19 and TRBJ2-2, with 7 bases fitting TRBD1. Germline V CDR1 and CDR2: LNHDA, SQIVND (reference sequence). CDR3 length equals 14 residues. Trimming took 11 bases from V and 0 from J; bases not matched to a gene: 6. The CDR3 nucleotides are TGTGCCGGGAGACAGGGTGCGAACACCGGGGAGCTGTTTTTT. It codes for CAGRQGANTGELFF.

This clone was observed a handful of times. The chain carries TRBV30 and TRBJ1-1; the D gene is possibly TRBD1 (5 bases). CDR1 GTSNPN and CDR2 SVGIG come from the germline V gene (reference sequence). The CDR3 is 14 amino acids. V was shortened by 3 bases and J by 7 bases, with 18 bases between the two germline ends. CDR3 in DNA: TGTGCCTGGAGCAGGGACTTCATGGATGGTGAAGCTTTCTTT. Residues: CAWSRDFMDGEAFF.